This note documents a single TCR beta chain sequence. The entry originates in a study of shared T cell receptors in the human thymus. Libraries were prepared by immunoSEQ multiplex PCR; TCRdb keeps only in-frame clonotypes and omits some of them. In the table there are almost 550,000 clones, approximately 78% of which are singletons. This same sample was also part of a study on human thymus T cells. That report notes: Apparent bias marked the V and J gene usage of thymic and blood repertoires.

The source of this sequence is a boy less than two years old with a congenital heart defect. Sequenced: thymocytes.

The DNA of the CDR3 is TGTGCCAGCAGCCAAGATCGGATTACACAGGGCACCCCCTACGAGCAGTACTTC. Its translation: CASSQDRITQGTPYEQYF. The chain couples TRBV14 to TRBJ2-7; D perhaps matches TRBD1 (6 bases). The V gene's germline CDR1 is SGHDN and CDR2 FVKESK. The V gene lost 0 bases and the J gene lost 2 bases, with 20 bases spanning the gap. The CDR3 sequence is 18 residues long. Together with reference TRBV14 and TRBJ2-7, the CDR3 gives the full variable domain: EAGVTQFPSHSVIEKGQTVTLRCDPISGHDNLYWYRRVMGKEIKFLLHFVKESKQDESGMPNNRFLAERTGGTYSTLKVQPAELEDSGVYFCASSQDRITQGTPYEQYFGPGTRLTVT.